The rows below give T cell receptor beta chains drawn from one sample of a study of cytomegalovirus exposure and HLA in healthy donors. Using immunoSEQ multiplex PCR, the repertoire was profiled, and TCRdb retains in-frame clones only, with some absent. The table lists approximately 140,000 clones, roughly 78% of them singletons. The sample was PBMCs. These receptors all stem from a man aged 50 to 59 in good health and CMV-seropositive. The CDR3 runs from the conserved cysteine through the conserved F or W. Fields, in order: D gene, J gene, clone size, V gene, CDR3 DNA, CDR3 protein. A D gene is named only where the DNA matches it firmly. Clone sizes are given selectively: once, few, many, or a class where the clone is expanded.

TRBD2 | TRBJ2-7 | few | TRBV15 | TGTGCCACCAGCAGAGGTAGCGGGGACTACGAGCAGTACTTC | CATSRGSGDYEQYF
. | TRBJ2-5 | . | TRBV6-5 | TGTGCCAGCAGGCCGACACTCTCTCAGGAGACCCAGTACTTC | CASRPTLSQETQYF
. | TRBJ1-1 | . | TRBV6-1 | TGTGCCAGCAGTGCTGCCGGGACAATGAACACTGAAGCTTTCTTT | CASSAAGTMNTEAFF
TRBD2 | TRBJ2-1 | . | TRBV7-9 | TGTGCCAGCAGCCCCCAAAGAGGGACTAGCGGGGGACAGCAGTTCTTC | CASSPQRGTSGGQQFF
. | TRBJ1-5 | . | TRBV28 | TGTGCCAGCAGTTTATGGGAGGGACGGCAGCCCCAGCATTTT | CASSLWEGRQPQHF
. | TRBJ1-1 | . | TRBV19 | TGTGCCAGTAGATGGGGAGTCGGGGGGGGGAACACTGAAGCTTTCTTT | CASRWGVGGGNTEAFF
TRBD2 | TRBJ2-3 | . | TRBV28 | TGTGCCAGCAGTTTAAATCTTCTAGCGGCCACAGATACGCAGTATTTT | CASSLNLLAATDTQYF
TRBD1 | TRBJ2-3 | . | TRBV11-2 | TGTGCCAGCAGCTTCGGGACAGGGAGCGCAGATACGCAGTATTTT | CASSFGTGSADTQYF
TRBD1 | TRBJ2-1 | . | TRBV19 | TGTGCCAGTCAGCCGGGACAGTATTACAATGAGCAGTTCTTC | CASQPGQYYNEQFF
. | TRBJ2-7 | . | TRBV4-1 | TGCGCCAGCAGCCAAGTTCAGGGGCCCAACTCCTACGAGCAGTACTTC | CASSQVQGPNSYEQYF
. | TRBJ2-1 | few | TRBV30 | TGTGCCTGGAGTGTACTGTTATACGGGGTGGCGGAGAATGAGCAGTTCTTC | CAWSVLLYGVAENEQFF
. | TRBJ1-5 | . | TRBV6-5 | TGTGCCAGCGGCCCCCTAGGGGTTCAGCCCCAGCATTTT | CASGPLGVQPQHF
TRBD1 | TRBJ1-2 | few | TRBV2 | TGTGCCAGCAGGCTGACAGGGATCTATGGCTACACCTTC | CASRLTGIYGYTF
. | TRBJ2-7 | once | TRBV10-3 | TGTGCCATCAGTGAGTCGGTAGGAGGCTACGAGCAGTACTTC | CAISESVGGYEQYF
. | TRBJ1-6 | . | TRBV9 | TGTGCCAGCAGCGGACGGACAAATAATTCACCCCTCCACTTT | CASSGRTNNSPLHF
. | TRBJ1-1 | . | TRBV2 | TGTGCCAGCAGTACGGACACCCCGAGAGCTTTCTTT | CASSTDTPRAFF
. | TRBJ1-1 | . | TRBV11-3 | TGTGCCAGCAGCCCCCCTGGCAGCCCGGAGGCTGAAGCTTTCTTT | CASSPPGSPEAEAFF
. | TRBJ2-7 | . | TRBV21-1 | TGTGCCAGCACCCAGGCTAGCGGGAGGGACGAGCAGTACTTC | CASTQASGRDEQYF
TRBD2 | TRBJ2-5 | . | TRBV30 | TGTGCCTGGAGCCGACTAGCGCAAGAGACCCAGTACTTC | CAWSRLAQETQYF
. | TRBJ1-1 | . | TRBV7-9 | TGTGCCAGCAGCTTAGGGACCCAGGGACACGCTTTCTTT | CASSLGTQGHAFF
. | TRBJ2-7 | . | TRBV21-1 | TGTGCCAGCAGCAAACGAGGGCAGGAATACGAGCAGTACTTC | CASSKRGQEYEQYF
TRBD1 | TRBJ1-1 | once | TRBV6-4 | TGTGCCAGCATCACCGATGGGACAGGTCGGGCTGAAGCTTTCTTT | CASITDGTGRAEAFF
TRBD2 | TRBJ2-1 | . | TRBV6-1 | TGTGCCAGCAGTGAATTAATAGCGGGAGGCGGAAGTGAGCAGTTCTTC | CASSELIAGGGSEQFF
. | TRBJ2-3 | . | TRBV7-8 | TGTGCCAGCAGCTTAGGCCTGGGGGGAATTTACACAGATACGCAGTATTTT | CASSLGLGGIYTDTQYF
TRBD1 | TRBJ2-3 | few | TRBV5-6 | TGTGCCAGCAGCCCCGGGACAGGGAGCACAGATACGCAGTATTTT | CASSPGTGSTDTQYF
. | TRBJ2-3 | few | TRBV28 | TGTGCCAGCAGTTTACAGGATACGCAGTATTTT | CASSLQDTQYF
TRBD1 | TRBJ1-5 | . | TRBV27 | TGTGCCAGCACCCGGACAGGGGACTTTAGCAATCAGCCCCAGCATTTT | CASTRTGDFSNQPQHF
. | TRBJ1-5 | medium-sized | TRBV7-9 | TGTGCCAGCAGCTTAGACAGTTCAGGTGGTCAGCCCCAGCATTTT | CASSLDSSGGQPQHF
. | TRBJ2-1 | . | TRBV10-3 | TGTGCCATCAGTGAGTTGCTAAATGAGCAGTTCTTC | CAISELLNEQFF
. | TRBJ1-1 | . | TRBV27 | TGTGCCAGCAGTTCAACAGGGTTTACTGAAGCTTTCTTT | CASSSTGFTEAFF
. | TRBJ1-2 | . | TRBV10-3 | TGTGCCATCAGTGGTAATGAGGGCGCCACTAACTATGGCTACACCTTC | CAISGNEGATNYGYTF
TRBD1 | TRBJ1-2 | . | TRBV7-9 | TGTGCCAGCAGGGCTGGGACAGGCATCTATGGCTACACCTTC | CASRAGTGIYGYTF
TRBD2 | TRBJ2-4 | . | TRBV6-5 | TGTGCCACTAAGACTAGCGGGGGAAACATTCAGTACTTC | CATKTSGGNIQYF
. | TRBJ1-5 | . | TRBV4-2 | TGTGCCAGCAGCCAAGGATCAGTTCTCCGGGAAACCCAGCATTTT | CASSQGSVLRETQHF
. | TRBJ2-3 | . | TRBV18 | TGTGCCAGTTACTACAGGGGAGGAGATACGCAGTATTTT | CASYYRGGDTQYF
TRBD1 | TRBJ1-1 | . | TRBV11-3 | TGTGCCAGCAGCCCCGGGACAGGGGCCGCTTTCTTT | CASSPGTGAAFF
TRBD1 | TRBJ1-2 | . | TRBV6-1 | TGTGCCAGCAGGGACAGGGGGCAGAACTATGGCTACACCTTC | CASRDRGQNYGYTF
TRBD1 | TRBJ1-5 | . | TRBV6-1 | TGTGCCAGCAACCAGGACAGGACGTTTCTACAGCCCCAGCATTTT | CASNQDRTFLQPQHF
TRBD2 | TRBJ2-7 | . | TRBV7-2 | TGTGCCAGCAGCTTAGAACTAGCGGCCTCCTACGAGCAGTACTTC | CASSLELAASYEQYF
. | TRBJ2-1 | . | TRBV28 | TGTGCCAGCAGAGGGGTAAATGAGCAGTTCTTC | CASRGVNEQFF
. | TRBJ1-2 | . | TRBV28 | TGTGCCAGCAGTTTGCGGGGGACTGGCTACACCTTC | CASSLRGTGYTF
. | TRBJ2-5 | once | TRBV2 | TGTGCCAGCAGTGATACCCAGGGGTTGGGAGAGACCCAGTACTTC | CASSDTQGLGETQYF
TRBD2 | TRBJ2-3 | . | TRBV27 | TGTGCCAGCAGTTTTGCCCCCCCGGGACTAGCGGGTTCTAGCACAGATACGCAGTATTTT | CASSFAPPGLAGSSTDTQYF
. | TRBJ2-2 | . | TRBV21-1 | TGTGCCAGCAGCACTCATACCGGGACAAGATACACCGGGGAGCTGTTTTTT | CASSTHTGTRYTGELFF
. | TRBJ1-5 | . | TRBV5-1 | TGCGCCAGCAGCTTGGGTCTGACAGATAGCAATCAGCCCCAGCATTTT | CASSLGLTDSNQPQHF
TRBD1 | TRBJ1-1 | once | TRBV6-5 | TGTGCCAGCAGTTCGCCGAGGACAGGGGCGGGCACTGAAGCTTTCTTT | CASSSPRTGAGTEAFF
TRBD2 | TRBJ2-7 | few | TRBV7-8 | TGTGCCAGCAGCTTACGACTAGCGCGGTACGAGCAGTACTTC | CASSLRLARYEQYF
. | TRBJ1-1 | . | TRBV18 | TGTGCCAGCTCACCATTCAGGGCCGAGAACACTGAAGCTTTCTTT | CASSPFRAENTEAFF
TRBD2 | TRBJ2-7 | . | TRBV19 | TGTGCCAGTAGTATAGATCTTGGACTAGTGGAGCAGTACTTC | CASSIDLGLVEQYF
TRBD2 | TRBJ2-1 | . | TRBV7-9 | TGTGCCAGCAGCTTAGCGCCCTTGGGGAGCGGGAGTCAAAATGAGCAGTTCTTC | CASSLAPLGSGSQNEQFF
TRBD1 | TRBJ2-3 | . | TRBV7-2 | TGTGCCAGCAGCTTACAGGGGGCGGGTCGGACAGATACGCAGTATTTT | CASSLQGAGRTDTQYF
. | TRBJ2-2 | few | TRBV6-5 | TGTGCCAGCAGTTACCGTACAGGGAGAACCGGGGAGCTGTTTTTT | CASSYRTGRTGELFF